This T cell receptor (beta chain) stems from a study of T cells in Graves' hyperthyroidism and ophthalmopathy. RNA transcripts provided the source from which TCR beta CDR3 regions were amplified. When the TCR CDR3 underwent first-round RT-PCR, the HTBI primer set was used. TCRdb analysed the multiplex PCR reads with MiXCR anew, one entry per CDR3 protein. The table includes over 250,000 distinct CDR3 sequences, around 15% detected once. Germline CDR1 is MDHEN and CDR2 is SYDVKM. The V gene end was trimmed by 6 bases and the J gene end by 6 bases; junction bases not matched to a gene: 10. The CDR3 is 15 amino acids.

This chain links TRBV28 with TRBJ2-1; 8 positions agree with TRBD2. The material sequenced was blood. The origin of this receptor is a woman in her fifties or sixties with Graves' ophthalmopathy. CDR3 in amino acids: CASRTLAESLNEQFF. For the CDR3, the DNA is TGTGCCAGCAGAACACTAGCGGAGTCACTCAATGAGCAGTTCTTC.